One and the same sample provided the 4 T cell receptor beta chains below, sequenced in a study of blood T cell repertoires in COVID-19. Clones were sequenced by immunoSEQ multiplex PCR, and TCRdb holds only the in-frame ones, with some missing. The sample carries about 180,000 clones, more than 75% recorded once. Material: PBMCs or T cells enriched from blood (not recorded which). These receptors were collected from a woman aged 45-65 years who had recovered from COVID-19.

In this sample, this clone turned up a few times. The chain recombines TRBV19 with TRBJ1-2; D is possibly TRBD1 (6 bases). Germline values: CDR1 LNHDA, CDR2 SQIVND (reference sequence). Between the trimmed V and J ends, which lost 10 bases and 4 bases, there was a span of 28 bases. The CDR3 covers 17 residues. The CDR3 sequence is CATRRGGGVGGFYGYTF. In DNA form, the CDR3 reads TGTGCCACTCGAAGGGGGGGAGGGGTCGGCGGCTTCTATGGCTACACCTTC.

This chain connects TRBV3-1 (or the pseudogene TRBV3-2) to TRBJ1-5, with 9 nucleotides matching TRBD1. Germline CDR1 reads LGHDT; CDR2 reads YNNKEL (reference sequence). This CDR3 contains 16 residues. Trimming at V came to 0 bases and at J to 6 bases, leaving 6 bases not matched to a gene. In DNA form, the CDR3 reads TGTGCCAGCAGCCAAGAGGGGACAGGGAATACTCAGCCCCAGCATTTT. Its translation is CASSQEGTGNTQPQHF.

The rearrangement joins TRBV6-4 to TRBJ1-2; TRBD1 might be the D (6 bases). Germline lookup yields CDR1 MRHNA and CDR2 SNTAGT. The length of the CDR3 is 13 residues. Between the trimmed V and J ends, which lost 6 bases and 2 bases, there was a span of 10 bases. CDR3: CASSAQGNYGYTF. The CDR3, as DNA: TGTGCCAGCAGCGCGCAGGGGAACTATGGCTACACCTTC.

This chain connects TRBV27 to TRBJ1-5; the D gene is possibly TRBD1 (6 bases). CDR3 length: 14 residues. Germline V lookup: CDR1 MNHEY, CDR2 SMNVEV (reference sequence). The V and J ends lost 4 bases and 3 bases respectively, with 10 bases between them. The CDR3 spells CASSSQGPNQPQHF. Here the CDR3 DNA reads TGTGCCAGCAGTTCACAGGGACCCAATCAGCCCCAGCATTTT.